These 20 T cell receptor beta chains were sequenced from one sample in a study of PD-1 blockade in classical Hodgkin lymphoma (TCRdb year 2020). The time point tag for this specimen amounts to: cycle 2 day 1 (C2D1) of nivolumab. Relapse after autologous stem cell transplantation had occurred in all trial patients, and cohorts A, B and C were distinguished by prior brentuximab vedotin exposure. Library creation used the immunoSEQ multiplex PCR assay. TCRdb's version of the immuneACCESS table is confined to in-frame rearrangements and falls short of the full clone set. An unresolved V gene accounts for under half of the shortfall where checked; the remainder is of unknown origin. Within this sample are about 28,000 clones, with around four fifths of them counted one time only. The ten most abundant clones make up 20% to 25% of the sample. The sequences come from peripheral blood mononuclear cells (PBMCs), collected before the second cycle of nivolumab. The receptor set was obtained from a human donor with classical Hodgkin lymphoma.

J is TRBJ2-5 and V is TRBV7-9; 14 nucleotides match TRBD2. Germline V gives CDR1 SEHNR, CDR2 FQNEAQ (reference sequence). This CDR3 contains 17 residues. V was clipped by 3 bases and J by 4 bases; unmatched bases: 7. This CDR3 reads CASSFYGTSGSGETQYF. As DNA, the CDR3 is TGTGCCAGCAGCTTTTACGGGACTAGCGGGAGTGGAGAGACCCAGTACTTC.

The rearrangement uses TRBV7-9 and TRBJ2-7; 11 bases line up with TRBD2. CDR3 size: 15 residues. Germline lookup yields CDR1 SEHNR and CDR2 FQNEAQ (reference sequence). The J segment lost 8 bases and the V segment lost 3 bases, leaving 9 bases of the junction unmatched. This CDR3 reads CASSFQTSGVGQQYF. The CDR3 bases are TGTGCCAGCAGCTTTCAGACTAGCGGGGTGGGGCAGCAGTACTTC. Supplemented by reference TRBV7-9 and TRBJ2-7, the full variable domain reads DTGVSQNPRHKITKRGQNVTFRCDPISEHNRLYWYRQTLGQGPEFLTYFQNEAQLEKSRLLSDRFSAERPKGSFSTLEIQRTEQGDSAMYLCASSFQTSGVGQQYFGPGTRLTVT.

The chain combines TRBV28 with TRBJ2-7; 7 bases fit TRBD1. Germline loops: CDR1 MDHEN, CDR2 SYDVKM. This CDR3 has 13 amino acids. V dropped 6 bases and J dropped 2; count of bases not matched to a gene: 4. CDR3 bases: TGTGCCAGCAGAACAGGGGACCCCTACGAGCAGTACTTC. Translating it yields CASRTGDPYEQYF.

The rearrangement joins TRBV28 to TRBJ1-2; D might be TRBD1 (5 bases). The ends were cut back, 7 bases at V and 5 bases at J, with 20 bases in the middle. The germline gives CDR1 MDHEN, CDR2 SYDVKM. The CDR3 contains 15 residues. The CDR3 region is CASTKDTHGRYGYTF. The DNA for the CDR3 is TGTGCCAGCACCAAGGACACCCATGGGAGGTATGGCTACACCTTC.

V is TRBV28 and J is TRBJ1-5; a possible D gene is TRBD1 (6 bases). The germline V gene encodes CDR1 MDHEN and CDR2 SYDVKM. V lost 0 bases and J 7 bases, leaving 16 bases between the germline ends. This CDR3 comprises 16 residues. The CDR3 is CASSLWFGQIRQPQHF. In DNA form, the CDR3 reads TGTGCCAGCAGTTTATGGTTTGGACAGATCCGGCAGCCCCAGCATTTT.

In its sample, this clone was seen once. This rearrangement joins TRBV28 to TRBJ2-7; D might be TRBD2 (5 bases). This CDR3 is 15 amino acids long. Germline V gene lookup returns CDR1 MDHEN and CDR2 SYDVKM. V was shortened by 7 bases and J by 2 bases, with 18 bases between the two germline ends. CDR3 nucleotide sequence: TGTGCCAGCAAACCTCCCGGGGTACTCACCTACGAGCAGTACTTC. It is translated as CASKPPGVLTYEQYF.

The chain links TRBV5-6 to TRBJ1-5; no firm D call. Germline V gene data show CDR1 as SGHDT and CDR2 as YYEEEE. V was clipped by 1 base and J by 5 bases, with 7 bases between them. This CDR3 comprises 13 residues. The chain's CDR3 is CASSLYLYQPQHF. The CDR3 DNA reads as TGTGCCAGCAGCTTGTATCTGTATCAGCCCCAGCATTTT.

This clone has more than one count but fewer than ten. The rearrangement joins TRBV5-1 to TRBJ2-1; the match to TRBD2 covers 11 bases. The CDR3 extends over 15 amino acids. V shed 0 bases and J 7 bases; nucleotides not matched to a gene: 3. CDR1 and CDR2 from the germline V gene are SGHRS and YFSETQ. This chain's CDR3 is CASSLGGTSGNEQFF. CDR3 DNA: TGCGCCAGCAGCTTGGGTGGGACTAGCGGAAATGAGCAGTTCTTC.

CDR3 nucleotide sequence: TGTGCCAGCAGCTTGGTAGGCGGGGGGGTCGCTGAAGCTTTCTTT. This sequence encodes CASSLVGGGVAEAFF. The chain combines TRBV5-4 with TRBJ1-1; D possibly corresponds to TRBD1 (5 bases). Between the trimmed V and J ends, which lost 0 bases and 6 bases, there was a span of 15 bases. Germline V gene data show CDR1 as SGHNT and CDR2 as YYREEE (reference sequence). The CDR3 covers 15 residues.

The chain joins TRBV2 to TRBJ1-1; no reliable D call. From germline, CDR1 is SNHLY and CDR2 FYNNEI. The CDR3 has 10 amino acids. Trimming took 6 bases from V and 8 from J, leaving 7 bases between them. CDR3 coding DNA: TGTGCCAGCAGCGGCATAGAAGCTTTCTTT. As protein: CASSGIEAFF.

The gene calls are TRBV6-5 and TRBJ2-1; no firm D call. The V gene's germline CDR1 is MNHEY and CDR2 SVGAGI. Trimming took off 3 bases at V and 7 bases at J, with 10 bases between the two ends. The CDR3 is 13 amino acids. CDR3 sequence reads: CASSYFQFNEQFF. The CDR3 nucleotides read TGTGCCAGCAGTTATTTCCAGTTTAATGAGCAGTTCTTC.

This rearrangement joins TRBV5-1 to TRBJ2-5; D is perhaps TRBD1 or TRBD2 (5 bases each). Trimming cost V 2 bases and J 4 bases, with 18 bases left between them. This CDR3 has 16 amino acids. The germline CDR1 and CDR2 sequences are SGHRS and YFSETQ. This CDR3 reads CASSFSQTSGTETQYF. The CDR3 bases are TGCGCCAGCAGCTTTAGTCAGACTTCAGGGACAGAGACCCAGTACTTC.

V usage is TRBV7-2 and J usage is TRBJ2-2; 8 positions agree with TRBD2. J gave up 2 bases and V 5 bases, and 7 bases lay outside the gene matches. The CDR3 has 16 amino acids. CDR1 is SGHTA, CDR2 FQGNSA, per germline. The CDR3 coding sequence is TGTGCCAGCAGCCCCGCGGGGGGACTAAACACCGGGGAGCTGTTTTTT. Translation: CASSPAGGLNTGELFF.

This clone was detected only once. The rearrangement uses TRBV2 and TRBJ1-6; 8 nucleotides line up with TRBD1. The V gene's germline CDR1 is SNHLY and CDR2 FYNNEI. V trimming: 8 bases; J trimming: 10 bases; junction bases outside the gene matches: 13. CDR3 length: 15 amino acids. The CDR3 DNA follows: TGTGCCAGCGGGGGAGGGCAGGGGGCTCGGTCACCCCTCCACTTT. Its protein is CASGGGQGARSPLHF.

Remarks on this clone: A far larger clone is a single base away, which makes a read error likely. Other nucleotide sequences from this sample produce the same CDR3. The V call is TRBV6-1, the J call TRBJ1-1; the D gene is possibly TRBD1 (5 bases). Trimming stripped 7 bases from V and 5 bases from J, with 17 bases between. CDR1 is MNHNS, CDR2 SASEGT, per germline. The CDR3 spans 14 residues. For the CDR3, the DNA is TGTGCCAGCACGGGGGGGTTAGTTTGGACTGAAGCTTTCTTT. Translating gives CASTGGLVWTEAFF.

Note on this clone: At one end, the junction sequence differs from germline, possibly due to a read error. The J gene is TRBJ2-2, the V gene TRBV10-3; the D is unclear. Germline V gene data show CDR1 as ENHRY and CDR2 as SYGVKD. The CDR3 totals 14 residues. CDR3 in amino acids: CASSEIRSTGELFF. In DNA form, the CDR3 reads TGTGCCAGCAGTGAAATAAGGAGCACCGGGGAGCTGTTTTTT.

The chain uses TRBV6-1 and TRBJ1-5; TRBD1 agrees at 7 bases. V gave up 3 bases and J gave up 4 bases; unmatched junction bases: 6. There are 15 residues in the CDR3. Looked up from germline, CDR1 is MNHNS and CDR2 is SASEGT. The DNA of the CDR3 is TGTGCCAGCAGTGAGAACCGACAGGGTAATCAGCCCCAGCATTTT. Amino acid sequence: CASSENRQGNQPQHF.

The chain joins TRBV7-9 to TRBJ2-1; weak D call: TRBD2 (7 bases). Germline-derived CDR1 and CDR2 are SEHNR and FQNEAQ (reference sequence). The CDR3 consists of 13 residues. V was cut by 3 bases and J by 8 bases, with 11 bases left in between. The CDR3 coding sequence is TGTGCCAGCAGCTTCGGCGGGGGCGATGAGCAGTTCTTC. It translates to CASSFGGGDEQFF.

The chain couples TRBV5-4 to TRBJ2-1; 9 bases match TRBD2. CDR3 length: 16 residues. Looked up from germline, CDR1 is SGHNT and CDR2 is YYREEE (reference sequence). Unmatched junction bases numbered 4, after V lost 0 bases and J lost 3 bases. The CDR3 protein is CASSLEAGGSYNEQFF. CDR3 nucleotide sequence: TGTGCCAGCAGCTTGGAAGCGGGAGGAAGCTACAATGAGCAGTTCTTC.

V and J are TRBV7-2 and TRBJ2-3; TRBD2 is a possible D gene (6 bases). Per germline, CDR1 SGHTA and CDR2 FQGNSA. This CDR3 has 14 residues. The V end lost 5 bases, the J end lost 1 base, and 10 bases lay between the germline ends. The CDR3 spells CASSRDFGTDTQYF. The CDR3, as DNA: TGTGCCAGCAGCCGGGACTTTGGCACAGATACGCAGTATTTT. Using reference TRBV7-2 and TRBJ2-3 for the parts outside the CDR3, the full variable domain is GAGVSQSPSNKVTEKGKDVELRCDPISGHTALYWYRQSLGQGLEFLIYFQGNSAPDKSGLPSDRFSAERTGGSVSTLTIQRTQQEDSAVYLCASSRDFGTDTQYFGPGTRLTVL.